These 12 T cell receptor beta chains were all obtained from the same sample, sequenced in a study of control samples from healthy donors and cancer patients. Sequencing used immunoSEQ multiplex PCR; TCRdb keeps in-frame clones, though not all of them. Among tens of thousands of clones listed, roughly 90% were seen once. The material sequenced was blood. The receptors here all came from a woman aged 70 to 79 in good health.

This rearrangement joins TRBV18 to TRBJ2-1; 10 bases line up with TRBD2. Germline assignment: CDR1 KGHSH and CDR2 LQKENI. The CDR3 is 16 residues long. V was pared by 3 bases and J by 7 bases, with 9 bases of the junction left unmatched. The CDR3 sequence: CASSPASSGGVNEQFF. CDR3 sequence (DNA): TGTGCCAGCTCACCGGCCTCGAGCGGGGGGGTTAATGAGCAGTTCTTC. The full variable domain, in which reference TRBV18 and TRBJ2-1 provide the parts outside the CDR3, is NAGVMQNPRHLVRRRGQEARLRCSPMKGHSHVYWYRQLPEEGLKFMVYLQKENIIDESGMPKERFSAEFPKEGPSILRIQQVVRGDSAAYFCASSPASSGGVNEQFFGPGTRLTVL.

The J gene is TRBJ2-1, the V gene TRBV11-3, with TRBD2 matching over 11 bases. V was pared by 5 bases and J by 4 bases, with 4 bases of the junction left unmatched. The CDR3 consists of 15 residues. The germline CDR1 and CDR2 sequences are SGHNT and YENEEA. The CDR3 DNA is TGTGCCAGCAGCCTTAGCGGGAGGGAGTACAATGAGCAGTTCTTC. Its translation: CASSLSGREYNEQFF.

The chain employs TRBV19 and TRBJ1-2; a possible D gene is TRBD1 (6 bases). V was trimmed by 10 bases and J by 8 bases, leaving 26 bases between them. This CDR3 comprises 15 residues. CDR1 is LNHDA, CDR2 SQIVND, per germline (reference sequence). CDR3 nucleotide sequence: TGTGCCACAACGGCAGGGGCTTCGGCTACGGGCGGCTACACCTTC. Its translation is CATTAGASATGGYTF.

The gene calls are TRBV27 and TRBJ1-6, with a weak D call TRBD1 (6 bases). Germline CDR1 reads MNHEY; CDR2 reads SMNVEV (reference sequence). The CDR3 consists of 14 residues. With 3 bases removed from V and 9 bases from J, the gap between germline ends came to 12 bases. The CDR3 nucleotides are TGTGCCAGCAGTTTTTCCAGGGGAGGTTCACCCCTCCACTTT. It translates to CASSFSRGGSPLHF.

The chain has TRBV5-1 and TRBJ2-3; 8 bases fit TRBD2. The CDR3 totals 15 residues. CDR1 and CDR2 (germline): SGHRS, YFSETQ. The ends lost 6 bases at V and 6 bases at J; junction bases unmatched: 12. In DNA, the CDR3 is TGCGCCAGCACGTCGGGGGGGAATGGTGTGGATACGCAGTATTTT. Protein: CASTSGGNGVDTQYF.

Here the CDR3 reads CASSKHRAAGETQYF. CDR3 coding DNA: TGTGCCAGCAGTAAACACAGGGCTGCGGGAGAGACCCAGTACTTC. The V and J genes are TRBV6-2 or TRBV6-3 and TRBJ2-5; a possible D gene is TRBD1 (6 bases). This CDR3 spans 15 amino acids. Trimming removed 5 bases at V and 4 bases at J, with 17 bases between. Germline V gene lookup returns CDR1 MNHEY and CDR2 SVGEGT.

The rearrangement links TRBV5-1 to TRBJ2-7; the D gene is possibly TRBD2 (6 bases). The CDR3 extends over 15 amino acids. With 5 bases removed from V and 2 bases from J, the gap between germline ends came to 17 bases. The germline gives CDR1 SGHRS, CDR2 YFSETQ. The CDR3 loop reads CASSLAGGTPYEQYF. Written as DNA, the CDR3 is TGCGCCAGCAGTCTGGCAGGCGGGACTCCCTACGAGCAGTACTTC. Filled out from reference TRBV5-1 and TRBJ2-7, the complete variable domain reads KAGVTQTPRYLIKTRGQQVTLSCSPISGHRSVSWYQQTPGQGLQFLFEYFSETQRNKGNFPGRFSGRQFSNSRSEMNVSTLELGDSALYLCASSLAGGTPYEQYFGPGTRLTVT.

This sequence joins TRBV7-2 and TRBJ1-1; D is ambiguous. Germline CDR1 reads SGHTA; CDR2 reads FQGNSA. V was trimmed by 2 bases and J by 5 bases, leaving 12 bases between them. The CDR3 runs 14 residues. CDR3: CASSLSTDATEAFF. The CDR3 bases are TGTGCCAGCAGCTTATCCACGGACGCAACTGAAGCTTTCTTT.

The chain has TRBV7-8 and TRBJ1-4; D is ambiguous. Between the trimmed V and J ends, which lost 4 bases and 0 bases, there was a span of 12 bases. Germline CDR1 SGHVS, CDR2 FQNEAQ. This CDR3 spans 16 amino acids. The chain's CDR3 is CASSSNRFSTNEKLFF. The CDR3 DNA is TGTGCCAGCAGCTCGAACAGATTTTCAACTAATGAAAAACTGTTTTTT.

CDR3 amino acids: CASSSRTGYNSPLHF. As DNA, the CDR3 is TGTGCCAGCAGTTCCAGGACAGGCTATAATTCACCCCTCCACTTT. V is TRBV27 and J is TRBJ1-6, with TRBD1 identical over 7 bases. Looked up from germline, CDR1 is MNHEY and CDR2 is SMNVEV (reference sequence). Trimming took 4 bases from V and 3 from J; bases not matched to a gene: 3. The CDR3 spans 15 residues.

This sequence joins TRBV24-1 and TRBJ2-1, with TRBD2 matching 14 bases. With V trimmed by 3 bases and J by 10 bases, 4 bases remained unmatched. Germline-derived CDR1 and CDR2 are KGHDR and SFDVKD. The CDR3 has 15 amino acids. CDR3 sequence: CATSDPGLAGDEQFF. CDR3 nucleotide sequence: TGTGCCACCAGTGATCCGGGACTAGCGGGGGACGAGCAGTTCTTC.

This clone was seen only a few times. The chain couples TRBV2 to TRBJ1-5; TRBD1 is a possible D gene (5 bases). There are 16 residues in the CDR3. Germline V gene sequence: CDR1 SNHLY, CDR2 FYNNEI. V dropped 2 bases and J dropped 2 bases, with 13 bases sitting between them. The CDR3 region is CASSEQGWGGNQPQHF. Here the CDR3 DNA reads TGTGCCAGCAGTGAACAGGGCTGGGGGGGCAATCAGCCCCAGCATTTT.